This T cell receptor (beta chain) emerged from a study of shared clonotypes between healthy human individuals. Overall study findings and caveats: Against clonotypes common to all four donors, non-shared ones had lower generation probabilities. Naive subsets tended to show greater estimated richness than memory subsets. Sharing across a handful of donors was seen in roughly 5% of naive CD4 clonotypes. Sampling covered blood only; tissue repertoires likely differ.

About this clone: Its antigen is undetermined. The identical CDR3 is also encoded by other nucleotide sequences in the sample.

The CDR3 is 14 residues long. Per the germline V gene, CDR1 is SGDLS and CDR2 is YYNGEE. V gave up 0 bases and J gave up 5 bases; unmatched junction bases: 4. Clones were read by immunoSEQ multiplex PCR, and TCRdb kept only the in-frame ones, dropping some. The sample lists 2 million to 2.5 million clones; approximately 94% were seen once. Source material: naive CD4+ T cells sorted from blood. As to subset: CD45RA+ positively selected. The chain is built from TRBV9 and TRBJ2-5; 7 nucleotides line up with TRBD1. This TCR derives from a man aged 18 to 30 in good health. CDR3 region: CASSVELGGETQYF. The DNA for the CDR3 is TGTGCCAGCAGCGTAGAACTAGGGGGCGAGACCCAGTACTTC. Filled out from reference TRBV9 and TRBJ2-5, the complete variable domain reads DSGVTQTPKHLITATGQRVTLRCSPRSGDLSVYWYQQSLDQGLQFLIQYYNGEERAKGNILERFSAQQFPDLHSELNLSSLELGDSALYFCASSVELGGETQYFGPGTRLLVL.